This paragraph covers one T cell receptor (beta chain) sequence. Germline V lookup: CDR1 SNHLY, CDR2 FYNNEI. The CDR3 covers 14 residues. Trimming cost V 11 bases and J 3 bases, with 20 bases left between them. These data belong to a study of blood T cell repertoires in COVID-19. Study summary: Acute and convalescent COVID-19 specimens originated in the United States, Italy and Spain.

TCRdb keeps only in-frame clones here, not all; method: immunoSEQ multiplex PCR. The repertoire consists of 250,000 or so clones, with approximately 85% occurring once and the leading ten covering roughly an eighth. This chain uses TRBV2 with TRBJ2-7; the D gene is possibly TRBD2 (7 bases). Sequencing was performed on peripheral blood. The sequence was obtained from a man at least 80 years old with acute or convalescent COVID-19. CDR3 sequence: CASMGGGTLYEQYF. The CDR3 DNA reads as TGTGCCTCAATGGGAGGGGGGACGCTCTACGAGCAGTACTTC.